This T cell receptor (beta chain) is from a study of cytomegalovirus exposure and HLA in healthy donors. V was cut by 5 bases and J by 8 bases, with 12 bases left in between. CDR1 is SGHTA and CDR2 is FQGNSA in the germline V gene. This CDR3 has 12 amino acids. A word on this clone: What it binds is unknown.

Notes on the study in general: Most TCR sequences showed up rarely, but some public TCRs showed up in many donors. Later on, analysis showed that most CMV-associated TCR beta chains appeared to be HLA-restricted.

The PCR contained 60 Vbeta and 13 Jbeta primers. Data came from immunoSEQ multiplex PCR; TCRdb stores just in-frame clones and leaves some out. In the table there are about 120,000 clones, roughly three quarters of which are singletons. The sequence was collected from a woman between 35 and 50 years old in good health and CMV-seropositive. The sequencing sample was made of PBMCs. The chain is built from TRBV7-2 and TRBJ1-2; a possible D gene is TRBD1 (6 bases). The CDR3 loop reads CASSVQGWGYTF. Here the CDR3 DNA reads TGTGCCAGCAGCGTCCAGGGGTGGGGCTACACCTTC.